This T cell receptor (beta chain) was sequenced for a study of identical twins. About this clonotype: Its antigen is not known.

Each CDR3 protein gets one entry after TCRdb re-called the 5' RACE reads with MiXCR. The table lists hundreds of thousands of distinct CDR3 sequences, around 8.1% of them singletons. Study results and caveats: Partly confounded zero-insertion analyses could result from invariant MAIT and iNKT cells. Models came in too low on out-of-frame TCR alpha sharing in monozygotic twins. Within twin pairs, the out-of-frame alpha sequences they shared showed excess low generation probability.

CDR1 and CDR2 from the germline V gene are SGHRS and YFSETQ. The CDR3 covers 14 residues. Deletions cut 7 bases from V and 6 bases from J, with 18 bases between. Each donor (without exception) was a healthy Caucasian. These data also featured in a second study, about yellow fever vaccine responses in identical twins.

The TCR comes from a woman aged 18-29 years in good health. The sequencing input was memory (CD45RO+) T cells sorted from blood. This sequence joins TRBV5-1 and TRBJ2-3, with D possibly TRBD1 on 6 matching bases. Here the CDR3 reads CASVQGSKSDTQYF. The DNA for the CDR3 is TGCGCCAGCGTACAGGGAAGCAAATCGGATACGCAGTATTTT.